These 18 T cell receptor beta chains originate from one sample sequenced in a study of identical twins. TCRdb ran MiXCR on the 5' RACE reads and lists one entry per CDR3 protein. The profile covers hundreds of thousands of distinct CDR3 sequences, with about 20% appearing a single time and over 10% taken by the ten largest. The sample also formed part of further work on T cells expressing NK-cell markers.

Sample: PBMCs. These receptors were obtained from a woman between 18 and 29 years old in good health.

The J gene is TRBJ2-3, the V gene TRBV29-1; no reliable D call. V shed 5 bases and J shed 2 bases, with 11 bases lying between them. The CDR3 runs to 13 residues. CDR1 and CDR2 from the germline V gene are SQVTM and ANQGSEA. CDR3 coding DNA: TGCAGCGTTAAAAACCTTCACACAGATACGCAGTATTTT. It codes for CSVKNLHTDTQYF.

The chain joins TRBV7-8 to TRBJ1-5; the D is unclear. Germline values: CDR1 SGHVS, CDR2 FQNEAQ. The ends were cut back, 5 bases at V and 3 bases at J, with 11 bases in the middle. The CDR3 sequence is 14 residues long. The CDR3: CASSLDVHNQPQHF. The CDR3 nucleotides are TGTGCCAGCAGCCTGGACGTCCACAATCAGCCCCAGCATTTT.

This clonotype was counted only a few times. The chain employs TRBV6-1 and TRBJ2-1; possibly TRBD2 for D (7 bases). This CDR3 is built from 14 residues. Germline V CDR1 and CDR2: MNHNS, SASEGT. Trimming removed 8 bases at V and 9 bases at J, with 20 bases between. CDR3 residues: CASSEGGAGSEQFF. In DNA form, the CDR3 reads TGTGCCAGCTCTGAGGGGGGGGCGGGTAGTGAGCAGTTCTTC.

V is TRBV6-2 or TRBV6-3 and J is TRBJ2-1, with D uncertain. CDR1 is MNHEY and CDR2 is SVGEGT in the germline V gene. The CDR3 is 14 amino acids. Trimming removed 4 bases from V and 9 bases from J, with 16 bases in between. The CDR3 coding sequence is TGTGCCAGCAGTTCGCGACCCAACCTAAGTGAGCAGTTCTTC. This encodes CASSSRPNLSEQFF.

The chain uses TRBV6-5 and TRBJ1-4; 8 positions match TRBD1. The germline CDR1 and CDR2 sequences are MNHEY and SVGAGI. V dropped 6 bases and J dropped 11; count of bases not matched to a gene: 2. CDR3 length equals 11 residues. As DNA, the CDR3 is TGTGCCAGCAGCAACAGGGGGAAACTGTTTTTT. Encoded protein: CASSNRGKLFF.

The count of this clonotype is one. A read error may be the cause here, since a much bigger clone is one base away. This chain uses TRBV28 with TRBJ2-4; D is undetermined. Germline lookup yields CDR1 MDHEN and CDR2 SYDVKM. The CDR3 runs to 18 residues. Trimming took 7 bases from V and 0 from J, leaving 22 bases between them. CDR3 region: CASIFAPDAGRAKNIQYF. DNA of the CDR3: TGTGCCAGCATTTTCGCCCCGGACGCCGGCAGAGCCAAAAACATTCAGTACTTC.

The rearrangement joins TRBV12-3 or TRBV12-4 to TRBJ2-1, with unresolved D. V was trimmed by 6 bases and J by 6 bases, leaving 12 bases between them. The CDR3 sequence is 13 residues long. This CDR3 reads CASSPPNANEQFF. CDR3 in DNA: TGTGCCAGCAGCCCCCCAAACGCCAATGAGCAGTTCTTC.

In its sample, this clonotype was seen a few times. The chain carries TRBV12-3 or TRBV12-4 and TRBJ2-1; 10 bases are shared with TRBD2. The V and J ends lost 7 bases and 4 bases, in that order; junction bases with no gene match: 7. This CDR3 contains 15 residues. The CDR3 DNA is TGTGCCAGCACTACTCTAGCGGGGGTGTACAATGAGCAGTTCTTC. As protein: CASTTLAGVYNEQFF.

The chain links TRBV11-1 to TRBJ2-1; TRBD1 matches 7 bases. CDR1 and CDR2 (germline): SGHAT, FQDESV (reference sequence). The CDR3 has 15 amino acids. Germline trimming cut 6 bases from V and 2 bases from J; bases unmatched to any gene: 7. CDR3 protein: CASSNPGTAYNEQFF. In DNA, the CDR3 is TGTGCCAGCAGTAACCCCGGGACAGCCTACAATGAGCAGTTCTTC.

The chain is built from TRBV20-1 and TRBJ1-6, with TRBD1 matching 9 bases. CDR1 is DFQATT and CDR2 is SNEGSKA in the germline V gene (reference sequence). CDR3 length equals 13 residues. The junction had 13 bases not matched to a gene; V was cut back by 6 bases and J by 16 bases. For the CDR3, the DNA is TGCAGTGCCACCCTAACAGGGGGCGGCCGACTCCACTTT. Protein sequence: CSATLTGGGRLHF.

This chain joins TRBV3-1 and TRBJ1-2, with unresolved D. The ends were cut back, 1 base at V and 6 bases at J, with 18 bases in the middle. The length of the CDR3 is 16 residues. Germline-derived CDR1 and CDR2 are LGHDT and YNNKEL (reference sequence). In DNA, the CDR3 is TGTGCCAGCAGCCAAGTGGCGGGGAAAGGAGCCGATGGCTACACCTTC. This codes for CASSQVAGKGADGYTF.

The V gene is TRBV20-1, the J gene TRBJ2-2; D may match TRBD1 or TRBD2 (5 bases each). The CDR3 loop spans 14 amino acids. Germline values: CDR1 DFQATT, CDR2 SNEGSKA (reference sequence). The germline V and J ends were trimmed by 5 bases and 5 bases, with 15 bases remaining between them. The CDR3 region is CSASRGTGTGELFF. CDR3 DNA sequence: TGCAGTGCTTCCAGAGGGACGGGGACCGGGGAGCTGTTTTTT.

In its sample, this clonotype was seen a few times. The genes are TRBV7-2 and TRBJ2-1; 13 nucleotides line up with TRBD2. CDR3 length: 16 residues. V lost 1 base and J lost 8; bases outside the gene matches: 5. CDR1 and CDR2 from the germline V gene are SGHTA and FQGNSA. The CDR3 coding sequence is TGTGCCAGCAGCTTAGGGACTAGCGGGAGCTTATATGAGCAGTTCTTC. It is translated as CASSLGTSGSLYEQFF.

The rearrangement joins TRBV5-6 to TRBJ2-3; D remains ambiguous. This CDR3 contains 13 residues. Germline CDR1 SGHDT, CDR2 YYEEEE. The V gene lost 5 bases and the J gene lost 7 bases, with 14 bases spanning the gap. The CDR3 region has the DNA TGTGCCAGCAGGTTTTACGATTCGAATACGCAGTATTTT. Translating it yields CASRFYDSNTQYF.

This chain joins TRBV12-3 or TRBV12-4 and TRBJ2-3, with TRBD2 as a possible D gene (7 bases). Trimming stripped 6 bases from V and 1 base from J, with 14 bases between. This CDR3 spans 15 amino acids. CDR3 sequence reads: CASSTGGLRTDTQYF. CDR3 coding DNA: TGTGCCAGCAGCACCGGGGGGCTCCGCACAGATACGCAGTATTTT.

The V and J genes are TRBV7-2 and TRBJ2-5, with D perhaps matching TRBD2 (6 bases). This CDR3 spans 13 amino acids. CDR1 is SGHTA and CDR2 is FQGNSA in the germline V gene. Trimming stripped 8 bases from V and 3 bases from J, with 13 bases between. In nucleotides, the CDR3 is TGTGCCAGCGGGAGGAGCAGAGAAGAGACCCAGTACTTC. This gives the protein CASGRSREETQYF.

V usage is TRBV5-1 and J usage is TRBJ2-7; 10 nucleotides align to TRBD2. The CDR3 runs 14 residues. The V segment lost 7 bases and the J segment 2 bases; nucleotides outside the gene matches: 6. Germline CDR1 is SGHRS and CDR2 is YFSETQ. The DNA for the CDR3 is TGCGCCAGCGGTGACCTAGCGGGAGCCTACGAGCAGTACTTC. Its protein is CASGDLAGAYEQYF.

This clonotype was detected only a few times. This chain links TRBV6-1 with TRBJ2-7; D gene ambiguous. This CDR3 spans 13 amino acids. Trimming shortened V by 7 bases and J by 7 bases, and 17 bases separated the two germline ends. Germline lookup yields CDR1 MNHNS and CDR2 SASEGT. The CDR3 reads CASKETPSREQYF. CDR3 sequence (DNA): TGTGCCAGCAAGGAGACTCCTTCGAGGGAGCAGTACTTC.